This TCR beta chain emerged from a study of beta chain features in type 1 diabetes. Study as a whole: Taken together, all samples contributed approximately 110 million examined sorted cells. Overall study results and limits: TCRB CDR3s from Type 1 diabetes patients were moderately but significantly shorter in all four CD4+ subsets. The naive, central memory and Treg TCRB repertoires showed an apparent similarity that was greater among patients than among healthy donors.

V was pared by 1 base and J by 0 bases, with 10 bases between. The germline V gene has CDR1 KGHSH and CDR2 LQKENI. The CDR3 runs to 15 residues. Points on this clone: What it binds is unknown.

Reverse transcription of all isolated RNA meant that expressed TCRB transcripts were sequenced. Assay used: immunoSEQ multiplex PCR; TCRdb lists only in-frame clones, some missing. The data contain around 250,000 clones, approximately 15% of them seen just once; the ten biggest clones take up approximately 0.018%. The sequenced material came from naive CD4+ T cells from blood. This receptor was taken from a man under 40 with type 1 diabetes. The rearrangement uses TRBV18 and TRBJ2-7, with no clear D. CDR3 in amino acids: CASSPRAASSYEQYF. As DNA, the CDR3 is TGTGCCAGCTCACCACGGGCCGCGAGCTCCTACGAGCAGTACTTC.